Listed here are 21 T cell receptor beta chains from one sample, sequenced in a study of control samples from healthy donors and cancer patients. Clones were sequenced by immunoSEQ multiplex PCR, and TCRdb holds only the in-frame ones, with some missing. The sample yields 85,000 to 110,000 clones, around 89% seen once. Sequenced: PBMCs. The receptors derive from a man aged 55-75 years with lung cancer.

The chain uses TRBV20-1 and TRBJ1-5; D remains ambiguous. With 3 bases removed from V and 2 bases from J, the gap between germline ends came to 11 bases. Germline V gene data show CDR1 as DFQATT and CDR2 as SNEGSKA (reference sequence). There are 14 residues in the CDR3. The DNA of the CDR3 is TGCAGTGCTAGTGGGGATATGGGCAATCAGCCCCAGCATTTT. Protein sequence: CSASGDMGNQPQHF.

This clone was observed once. V and J are TRBV4-1 and TRBJ1-6; tentative D call: TRBD1 (5 bases). The CDR3 totals 13 residues. The germline V gene encodes CDR1 MGHRA and CDR2 YSYEKL. Deletions cut 1 base from V and 10 bases from J, with 8 bases between. The CDR3 nucleotides read TGCGCCAGCAGCCAAGCGTGGGACTCACCCCTCCACTTT. This codes for CASSQAWDSPLHF.

This chain joins TRBV15 and TRBJ2-7, with 12 bases lining up with TRBD2. CDR3 length: 15 amino acids. The J segment lost 4 bases and the V segment lost 3 bases, leaving 4 bases of the junction unmatched. Germline V CDR1 and CDR2: LNHNV, YYDKDF (reference sequence). The CDR3 nucleotides are TGTGCCACCAGCAGCACTAGCGGGGGGATTTACGAGCAGTACTTC. Protein product: CATSSTSGGIYEQYF.

The chain couples TRBV5-4 to TRBJ2-3; the D is unclear. The CDR3 runs 13 residues. The V gene lost 4 bases and the J gene lost 0 bases, with 6 bases spanning the gap. CDR1 is SGHNT, CDR2 YYREEE, per germline (reference sequence). The CDR3: CASSIYSTDTQYF. The CDR3 bases are TGTGCCAGCAGCATATACAGCACAGATACGCAGTATTTT. Full variable domain (outside the CDR3, taken from reference TRBV5-4 and TRBJ2-3): ETGVTQSPTHLIKTRGQQVTLRCSSQSGHNTVSWYQQALGQGPQFIFQYYREEENGRGNFPPRFSGLQFPNYSSELNVNALELDDSALYLCASSIYSTDTQYFGPGTRLTVL.

The chain links TRBV3-1 (or the pseudogene TRBV3-2) to TRBJ2-5, with TRBD2 matching 9 bases. The CDR3 totals 13 residues. J was trimmed by 5 bases and V by 8 bases; bases with no gene match: 6. In germline, CDR1 is LGHDT, CDR2 YNNKEL (reference sequence). The CDR3 reads CASLTRGGETQYF. The CDR3 DNA follows: TGTGCCAGCCTGACGCGGGGGGGCGAGACCCAGTACTTC.

The chain uses TRBV7-9 and TRBJ1-4; D possibly corresponds to TRBD1 (5 bases). Per germline, CDR1 SEHNR and CDR2 FQNEAQ (reference sequence). The germline V and J ends were trimmed by 7 bases and 7 bases, with 19 bases remaining between them. The length of the CDR3 is 15 residues. CDR3 loop: CASIYGGNVGEKLFF. The DNA of the CDR3 is TGTGCCAGCATATACGGGGGTAATGTAGGTGAAAAACTGTTTTTT.

The chain combines TRBV6-5 with TRBJ2-5; a possible D gene is TRBD1 (5 bases). Germline V gene data show CDR1 as MNHEY and CDR2 as SVGAGI. V gave up 6 bases and J gave up 1 base, with 12 bases separating them. The CDR3 is 14 amino acids. The CDR3 DNA sequence: TGTGCCAGCAGCATTAGACAGCCCCAAGAGACCCAGTACTTC. Its protein is CASSIRQPQETQYF.

This clone was seen only once. This rearrangement joins TRBV7-9 to TRBJ1-1; 8 bases map to TRBD1. V dropped 5 bases and J dropped 5; count of bases not matched to a gene: 1. The CDR3 covers 12 residues. Germline V gene data show CDR1 as SEHNR and CDR2 as FQNEAQ (reference sequence). Here the CDR3 DNA reads TGTGCCAGCAGCAGACAGGGGACTGAAGCTTTCTTT. The encoded protein is CASSRQGTEAFF. The variable domain in full, with the rest retrieved from reference TRBV7-9 and TRBJ1-1, is DTGVSQNPRHKITKRGQNVTFRCDPISEHNRLYWYRQTLGQGPEFLTYFQNEAQLEKSRLLSDRFSAERPKGSFSTLEIQRTEQGDSAMYLCASSRQGTEAFFGQGTRLTVV.

The rearrangement joins TRBV18 to TRBJ1-1; tentative D call: TRBD1 (5 bases). Germline V gives CDR1 KGHSH, CDR2 LQKENI. The CDR3 spans 13 residues. Trimming pared 6 bases from V and 5 bases from J, leaving 13 bases between. This chain's CDR3 is CASSLGLATEAFF. The CDR3 DNA reads TGTGCCAGCTCGTTGGGGCTTGCGACTGAAGCTTTCTTT.

V usage is TRBV12-5 and J usage is TRBJ1-1; TRBD1 agrees at 7 bases. The CDR3 runs to 17 residues. CDR1 LGHNT and CDR2 FRNRAP come from the germline V gene. J gave up 6 bases and V 7 bases, and 20 bases lay outside the gene matches. The CDR3 DNA follows: TGTGCTAGTGATTTAGTAGGGGGCAGGGGTACTCGGGCTGAAGCTTTCTTT. Translated: CASDLVGGRGTRAEAFF.

The chain recombines TRBV7-8 with TRBJ1-5, with TRBD1 as a possible D gene (5 bases). V lost 1 base and J 8 bases, leaving 18 bases between the germline ends. The V gene's germline CDR1 is SGHVS and CDR2 FQNEAQ. The CDR3 has 16 residues. Here the CDR3 reads CASSLGGSRDGKPQHF. The CDR3 DNA reads as TGTGCCAGCAGCTTAGGGGGCTCCCGGGACGGGAAGCCCCAGCATTTT.

This sequence joins TRBV6-5 and TRBJ2-5, with a weak D call TRBD2 (6 bases). The CDR3 totals 16 residues. In germline, CDR1 is MNHEY, CDR2 SVGAGI. The V end was cut by 3 bases, the J end by 4 bases, with 18 bases between. The CDR3 region is CASSYSGPGGGETQYF. The CDR3 nucleotides are TGTGCCAGCAGTTATTCCGGGCCTGGGGGAGGAGAGACCCAGTACTTC.

The rearrangement uses TRBV2 and TRBJ1-1, with TRBD1 as a possible D gene (6 bases). CDR1 is SNHLY and CDR2 is FYNNEI in the germline V gene. V shed 4 bases and J shed 5 bases, with 11 bases lying between them. The length of the CDR3 is 13 residues. CDR3 region: CASSAEQGTEAFF. DNA for the CDR3: TGTGCCAGCAGTGCTGAGCAGGGGACTGAAGCTTTCTTT.

This clone was seen once. The chain joins TRBV7-2 to TRBJ1-6; unclear D gene. The CDR3 covers 14 residues. Germline V gene lookup returns CDR1 SGHTA and CDR2 FQGNSA. The ends were cut back, 1 base at V and 11 bases at J, with 12 bases in the middle. For the CDR3, the DNA is TGTGCCAGCAGCTTAGTACCTCAGGAAGCACCCCTCCACTTT. Translation gives CASSLVPQEAPLHF.

J is TRBJ2-5 and V is TRBV6-6; no definite D call. The CDR3 length is 14 residues. V was clipped by 7 bases and J by 1 base, with 13 bases between them. From germline, CDR1 is MNHNY and CDR2 SVGAGI (reference sequence). The CDR3 sequence is CASISALSQETQYF. Here the CDR3 DNA reads TGTGCCAGCATCAGTGCATTGTCCCAAGAGACCCAGTACTTC.

This rearrangement joins TRBV6-6 to TRBJ2-1; D ambiguous. The CDR3 sequence is 14 residues long. Looked up from germline, CDR1 is MNHNY and CDR2 is SVGAGI (reference sequence). Trimming took off 6 bases at V and 8 bases at J, with 17 bases between the two ends. CDR3 coding DNA: TGTGCCAGCAGACCCGGACCGACAAAGGATGAGCAGTTCTTC. It specifies CASRPGPTKDEQFF.

The chain links TRBV19 to TRBJ2-7; 8 bases match TRBD1. With 9 bases clipped from V and 3 bases from J, the junction kept 7 bases outside the gene matches. The CDR3 covers 13 residues. Germline V gene lookup returns CDR1 LNHDA and CDR2 SQIVND (reference sequence). The DNA of the CDR3 is TGTGCCAGAACTACAGACAGGGGCTACGAGCAGTACTTC. Amino acid sequence: CARTTDRGYEQYF.

The rearrangement joins TRBV27 to TRBJ2-5; TRBD1 is a possible D gene (5 bases). The germline V gene encodes CDR1 MNHEY and CDR2 SMNVEV (reference sequence). V lost 6 bases to trimming and J lost 4 bases, with 15 bases between them. The CDR3 has 14 residues. CDR3: CASSPTVGRETQYF. The CDR3 coding sequence is TGTGCCAGCAGCCCTACAGTGGGGCGAGAGACCCAGTACTTC.

The rearrangement links TRBV5-6 to TRBJ1-1; tentative D call: TRBD1 (6 bases). Germline V gene sequence: CDR1 SGHDT, CDR2 YYEEEE. V was clipped by 0 bases and J by 5 bases, with 11 bases between them. The CDR3 loop spans 14 amino acids. This CDR3 is CASSLGQVWTEAFF. In DNA, the CDR3 is TGTGCCAGCAGCTTGGGACAGGTCTGGACTGAAGCTTTCTTT.

CDR3 loop: CASRGRGNTGELFF. In DNA form, the CDR3 reads TGTGCCTCGAGGGGGAGGGGGAACACCGGGGAGCTGTTTTTT. The J gene is TRBJ2-2, the V gene TRBV25-1; D is possibly TRBD2 (7 bases). Trimming removed 11 bases from V and 1 base from J, with 14 bases in between. The CDR3 length is 14 residues. In germline, CDR1 is MGHDK, CDR2 SYGVNS.

This sequence joins TRBV7-3 and TRBJ1-1; 7 bases align to TRBD1. The CDR3 consists of 14 residues. CDR1 is SGHTA, CDR2 FQGTGA, per germline. The junction had 3 bases not matched to a gene; V was cut back by 0 bases and J by 5 bases. This CDR3 is CASSLTQGRTEAFF. The CDR3 DNA sequence: TGTGCCAGCAGCTTAACACAGGGGAGGACTGAAGCTTTCTTT.